The 14 T cell receptor beta chains in this list originate from one sample, sequenced in a study of beta chain features in type 1 diabetes. Of the isolated RNA, all was reverse transcribed, and so the sequenced material was expressed TCRB transcripts. TCRdb's copy holds only in-frame clones and misses some; the assay was immunoSEQ multiplex PCR. The data hold nearly 250,000 clones, with roughly two thirds observed a single time. The sample taken for sequencing was naive CD4+ T cells from blood. Receptors originate from a man younger than 45 in good health.

The genes are TRBV4-1 and TRBJ2-1; unclear D gene. CDR1 MGHRA and CDR2 YSYEKL come from the germline V gene. CDR3 length: 20 residues. V was pared by 4 bases and J by 0 bases, with 25 bases between. In DNA, the CDR3 is TGCGCCAGCAGCCCAGCCAAGATTATATACACCTCCAACTCCTACAATGAGCAGTTCTTC. It specifies CASSPAKIIYTSNSYNEQFF.

The V and J genes are TRBV30 and TRBJ2-2; D not certain. CDR3 size: 13 residues. V was clipped by 0 bases and J by 6 bases, with 8 bases between them. In germline, CDR1 is GTSNPN, CDR2 SVGIG (reference sequence). The chain's CDR3 is CAWSVSIAGELFF. CDR3 nucleotides: TGTGCCTGGAGTGTATCGATCGCCGGGGAGCTGTTTTTT.

This clone was counted a single time. V gene TRBV7-2 combines with J gene TRBJ2-3; D unclear. V was trimmed by 1 base and J by 6 bases, leaving 5 bases between them. CDR1 and CDR2 from the germline V gene are SGHTA and FQGNSA. This CDR3 contains 12 residues. The CDR3 DNA follows: TGTGCCAGCAGCTTAGAGTGGGATACGCAGTATTTT. This translates into CASSLEWDTQYF.

This clone came up a few times. V gene TRBV29-1 combines with J gene TRBJ2-7; 7 bases are shared with TRBD2. This CDR3 comprises 13 residues. Trimming cost V 6 bases and J 4 bases; bases outside gene matches: 9. CDR1 and CDR2 from the germline V gene are SQVTM and ANQGSEA. The CDR3 here is CSVWGGRGYEQYF. DNA for the CDR3: TGCAGCGTCTGGGGCGGGAGAGGATACGAGCAGTACTTC.

A few counts support this clone. The rearrangement joins TRBV29-1 to TRBJ2-7; D is perhaps TRBD2 (6 bases). CDR1 and CDR2 from the germline V gene are SQVTM and ANQGSEA. The CDR3 loop spans 13 amino acids. The germline V and J ends were trimmed by 7 bases and 1 base, with 14 bases remaining between them. CDR3 in amino acids: CSATGLPSYEQYF. DNA for the CDR3: TGCAGCGCTACGGGACTTCCATCCTACGAGCAGTACTTC.

The V gene is TRBV30, the J gene TRBJ1-1; a weak D match, TRBD1 (5 bases). There are 14 residues in the CDR3. From germline, CDR1 is GTSNPN and CDR2 SVGIG (reference sequence). V was clipped by 8 bases and J by 4 bases, with 20 bases between them. The CDR3 region is CALSLWLGTTEAFF. The DNA for the CDR3 is TGTGCCCTCTCTCTCTGGTTGGGGACCACTGAAGCTTTCTTT.

This sequence joins TRBV15 and TRBJ1-5; 10 bases line up with TRBD1. The J segment lost 7 bases and the V segment lost 5 bases, leaving 11 bases of the junction unmatched. CDR1 and CDR2 from the germline V gene are LNHNV and YYDKDF (reference sequence). This CDR3 comprises 16 residues. Written as DNA, the CDR3 is TGTGCCACCAGCCCCAGAGACAGGGGGCGATGGCAGCCCCAGCATTTT. Its protein is CATSPRDRGRWQPQHF.

This chain uses TRBV30 with TRBJ1-1; D is ambiguous. CDR1 is GTSNPN and CDR2 is SVGIG in the germline V gene (reference sequence). The CDR3 runs 13 residues. The ends were cut back, 6 bases at V and 1 base at J, with 12 bases in the middle. CDR3 coding DNA: TGTGCCTGCGTGCCTTTCGGGAACACTGAAGCTTTCTTT. Translating it yields CACVPFGNTEAFF.

Concerning this clone itself: Other DNA sequences in this sample translate to the same CDR3. The chain uses TRBV30 and TRBJ2-7; D is ambiguous. CDR3 length: 12 amino acids. In germline, CDR1 is GTSNPN, CDR2 SVGIG (reference sequence). V was trimmed by 2 bases and J by 1 base, leaving 6 bases between them. CDR3 DNA sequence: TGTGCCTGGAGTCGAACATCCTACGAGCAGTACTTC. This sequence encodes CAWSRTSYEQYF.

The count of this clone is one. The J gene is TRBJ1-1, the V gene TRBV29-1, with D hard to call. Germline V gene data show CDR1 as SQVTM and CDR2 as ANQGSEA. This CDR3 is 14 amino acids long. The V end was cut by 2 bases, the J end by 5 bases, with 15 bases between. CDR3 region: CSVEPVLEKTEAFF. CDR3 sequence (DNA): TGCAGCGTTGAACCGGTCCTAGAGAAAACTGAAGCTTTCTTT.

V gene TRBV5-1 combines with J gene TRBJ2-1, with D unresolved. Germline V gives CDR1 SGHRS, CDR2 YFSETQ. V gave up 4 bases and J gave up 4 bases, with 9 bases separating them. The CDR3 length is 13 residues. The CDR3 coding sequence is TGCGCCAGCAGCCCTGAGGCGTACAATGAGCAGTTCTTC. It translates to CASSPEAYNEQFF.

The table lists this clone with a count of one. The J gene is TRBJ2-3, the V gene TRBV7-2; TRBD1 might be the D (6 bases). V was pared by 5 bases and J by 5 bases, with 20 bases between. Germline-derived CDR1 and CDR2 are SGHTA and FQGNSA. This CDR3 has 16 amino acids. Here the CDR3 reads CASSREGRGLGDTQYF. As DNA, the CDR3 is TGTGCCAGCAGCCGAGAGGGCAGGGGCTTGGGAGATACGCAGTATTTT. Variable domain in full (rest from reference TRBV7-2 and TRBJ2-3): GAGVSQSPSNKVTEKGKDVELRCDPISGHTALYWYRQSLGQGLEFLIYFQGNSAPDKSGLPSDRFSAERTGGSVSTLTIQRTQQEDSAVYLCASSREGRGLGDTQYFGPGTRLTVL.

V gene TRBV30 combines with J gene TRBJ1-1; unclear D gene. CDR1 and CDR2 from the germline V gene are GTSNPN and SVGIG (reference sequence). The germline V and J ends were trimmed by 2 bases and 7 bases, with 8 bases remaining between them. The length of the CDR3 is 11 residues. The CDR3 loop is CAWSILGEAFF. The DNA of the CDR3 is TGTGCCTGGAGTATACTCGGTGAAGCTTTCTTT.

This chain connects TRBV27 to TRBJ2-7; weak D call: TRBD1 (5 bases). The CDR3 length is 13 residues. Germline lookup yields CDR1 MNHEY and CDR2 SMNVEV (reference sequence). V dropped 6 bases and J dropped 6 bases, with 15 bases sitting between them. The CDR3 spells CASRAHRSGEQYF. CDR3 bases: TGTGCCAGCAGGGCCCACAGGTCCGGCGAGCAGTACTTC.